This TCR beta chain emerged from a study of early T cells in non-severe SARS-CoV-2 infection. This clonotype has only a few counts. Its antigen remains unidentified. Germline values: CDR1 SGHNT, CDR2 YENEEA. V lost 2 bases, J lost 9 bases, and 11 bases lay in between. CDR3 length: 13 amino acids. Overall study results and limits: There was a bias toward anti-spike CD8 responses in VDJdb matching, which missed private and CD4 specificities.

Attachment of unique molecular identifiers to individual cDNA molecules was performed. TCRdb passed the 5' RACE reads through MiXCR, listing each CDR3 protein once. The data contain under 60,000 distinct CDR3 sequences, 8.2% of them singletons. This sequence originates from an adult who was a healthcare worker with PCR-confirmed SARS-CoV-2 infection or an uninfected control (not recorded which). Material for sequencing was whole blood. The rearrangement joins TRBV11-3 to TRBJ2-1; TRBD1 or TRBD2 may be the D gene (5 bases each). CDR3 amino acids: CASSLMGVSEQFF. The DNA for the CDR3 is TGTGCCAGCAGCTTAATGGGGGTTAGTGAGCAGTTCTTC.